The entry below gives a single TCR beta chain sequence along with its context. Its target is not known. This sample is part of a study of OX40 agonist ivuxolimab in advanced cancers. Findings and caveats of the study: Averaging showed that CD8+ T cells had more expanded clones than CD4+ did.

Trimming removed 4 bases from V and 5 bases from J, with 12 bases in between. The CDR3 covers 14 residues. Germline V lookup: CDR1 MNHEY, CDR2 SVGAGI. This table comes from immunoSEQ multiplex PCR, and its TCRdb copy is limited to in-frame clones, with some not included. The sample comprises approximately 61,000 clones, about 89% of which are singletons, and about a sixth rests with the top ten. This TCR came from an adult with an advanced solid tumor such as melanoma, head and neck, liver or kidney cancer. The chain carries TRBV6-5 and TRBJ2-1, with no clear D. Sequencing was performed on CD4+ or CD8+ T cells sorted from blood, taken in a trial of the OX40 agonist ivuxolimab. CDR3 loop: CASSSPERNNEQFF. For the CDR3, the DNA is TGTGCCAGCAGTTCCCCGGAACGGAACAATGAGCAGTTCTTC.